This T cell receptor beta chain stems from a study of T cell repertoires in ileal Crohn's disease. Described time point: neoterminal ileum biopsy at postoperative endoscopy, about 6 months after surgery. By share of the sample, this clone is large (0.1 to 1%). Germline lookup yields CDR1 MDHEN and CDR2 SYDVKM. There are 14 residues in the CDR3. With V trimmed by 5 bases and J by 10 bases, 6 bases remained unmatched. TCRdb keeps only in-frame clones here, not all; method: immunoSEQ multiplex PCR. This table has approximately 13,000 clones, roughly 71% appearing once. The source is an adult with Crohn's disease. This chain links TRBV28 with TRBJ1-6; 9 nucleotides line up with TRBD1. The sequencing input was ileal tissue. The CDR3 DNA sequence: TGTGCCAGCAGTCTGGGACAGGGAGGCTCACCCCTCCACTTT. As protein: CASSLGQGGSPLHF.